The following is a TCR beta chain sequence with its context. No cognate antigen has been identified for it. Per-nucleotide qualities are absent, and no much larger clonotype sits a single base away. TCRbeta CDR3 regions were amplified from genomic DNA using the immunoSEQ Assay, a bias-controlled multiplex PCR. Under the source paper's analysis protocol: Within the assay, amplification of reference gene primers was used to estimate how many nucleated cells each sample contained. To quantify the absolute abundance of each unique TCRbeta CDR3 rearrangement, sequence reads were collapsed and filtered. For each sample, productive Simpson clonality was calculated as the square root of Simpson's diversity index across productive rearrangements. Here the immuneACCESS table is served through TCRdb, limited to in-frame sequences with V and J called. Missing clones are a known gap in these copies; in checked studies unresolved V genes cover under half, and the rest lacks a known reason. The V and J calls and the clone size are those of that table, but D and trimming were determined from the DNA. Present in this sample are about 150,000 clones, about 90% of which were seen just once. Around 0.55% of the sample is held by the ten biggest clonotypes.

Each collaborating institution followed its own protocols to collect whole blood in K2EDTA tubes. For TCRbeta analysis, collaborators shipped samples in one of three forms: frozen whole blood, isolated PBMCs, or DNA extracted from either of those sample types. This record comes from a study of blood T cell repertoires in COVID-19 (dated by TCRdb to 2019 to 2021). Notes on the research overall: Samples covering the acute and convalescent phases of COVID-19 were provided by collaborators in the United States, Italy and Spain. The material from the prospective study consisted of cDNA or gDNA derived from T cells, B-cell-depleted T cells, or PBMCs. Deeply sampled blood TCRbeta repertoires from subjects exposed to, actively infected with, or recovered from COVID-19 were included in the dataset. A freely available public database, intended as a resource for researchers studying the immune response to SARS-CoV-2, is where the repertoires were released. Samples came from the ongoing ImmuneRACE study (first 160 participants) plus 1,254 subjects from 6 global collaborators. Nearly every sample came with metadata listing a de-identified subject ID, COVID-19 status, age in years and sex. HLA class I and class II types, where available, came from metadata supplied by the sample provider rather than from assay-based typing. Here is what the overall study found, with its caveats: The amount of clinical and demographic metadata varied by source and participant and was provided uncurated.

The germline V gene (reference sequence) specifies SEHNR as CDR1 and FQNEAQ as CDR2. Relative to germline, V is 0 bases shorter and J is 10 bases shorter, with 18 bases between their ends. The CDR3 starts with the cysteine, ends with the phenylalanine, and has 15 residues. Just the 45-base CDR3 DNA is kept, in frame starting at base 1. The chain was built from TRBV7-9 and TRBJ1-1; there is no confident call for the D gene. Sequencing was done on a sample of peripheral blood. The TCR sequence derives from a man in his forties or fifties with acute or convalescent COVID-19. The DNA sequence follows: TGTGCCAGCAGCTTAGCGGGAGGGCTGGGGTTGGGAGCTTTCTTT. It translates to CASSLAGGLGLGAFF. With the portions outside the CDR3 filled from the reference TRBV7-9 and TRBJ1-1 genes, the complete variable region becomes DTGVSQNPRHKITKRGQNVTFRCDPISEHNRLYWYRQTLGQGPEFLTYFQNEAQLEKSRLLSDRFSAERPKGSFSTLEIQRTEQGDSAMYLCASSLAGGLGLGAFFGQGTRLTVV.